The source of this T cell receptor beta chain is a study of T cell repertoires in cytomegalovirus infection. In the case of this clonotype: As yet, its antigen is unknown.

Germline lookup yields CDR1 DFQATT and CDR2 SNEGSKA (reference sequence). J was trimmed by 2 bases and V by 3 bases; bases with no gene match: 5. CDR3 length: 14 residues. TCRdb analysed the reads with MiXCR anew, one entry per CDR3 protein. The data show hundreds of thousands of distinct CDR3 sequences, less than 40% seen once. The sequence derives from a human donor in good health (CMV status not recorded). Some clones in this sample may be carry-over from other donors' samples. The source material was cultured CD8+ T cells from PBMCs, sampled from culture after CMV antigen stimulation. The V gene is TRBV20-1, the J gene TRBJ2-5; 8 nucleotides align to TRBD2. The CDR3: CSASLLAAQETQYF. Written as DNA, the CDR3 is TGCAGTGCTAGCCTACTAGCGGCACAAGAGACCCAGTACTTC.